Following are 3 T cell receptor beta chains from one sample sequenced in a study of blood T cell repertoires in COVID-19 (dated by TCRdb to the early 2020s). Library preparation employed the immunoSEQ multiplex PCR assay. In TCRdb, the immuneACCESS table is reduced to in-frame sequences with V and J assigned. These tables do not hold every clone; where another copy was compared, an unresolved V gene accounts for under half, and the others remain unexplained. In this sample the table shows 300,000 to 400,000 clones, 75% to 85% of which occur a single time. The ten biggest clones cover approximately 7.5% of the sample. The source material was peripheral blood. The receptors were gathered from a human donor in a cohort sampled during active COVID-19.

This chain connects TRBV29-1 to TRBJ2-7, with D possibly being TRBD1 (5 bases). Germline V CDR1 and CDR2: SQVTM, ANQGSEA. The CDR3 contains 10 residues. Between the trimmed V and J ends, which lost 7 bases and 6 bases, there was a span of 10 bases. CDR3 sequence: CSAQGAEQYF. CDR3 nucleotide sequence: TGCAGCGCCCAAGGGGCCGAGCAGTACTTC.

The gene calls are TRBV30 and TRBJ1-2; D might be TRBD1 (5 bases). The germline V gene encodes CDR1 GTSNPN and CDR2 SVGIG (reference sequence). Deletions cut 0 bases from V and 2 bases from J, with 10 bases between. The CDR3 contains 14 residues. CDR3 bases: TGTGCCTGGAGTGTACAGCCAGGGAACTATGGCTACACCTTC. It encodes CAWSVQPGNYGYTF.

This chain connects TRBV25-1 to TRBJ2-7, with TRBD2 as a possible D gene (5 bases). The CDR3 has 12 amino acids. The ends were cut back, 6 bases at V and 7 bases at J, with 13 bases in the middle. Germline values: CDR1 MGHDK, CDR2 SYGVNS. CDR3: CASRSDYGEQYF. The CDR3 nucleotides are TGTGCCAGCAGAAGTGACTATGGGGAGCAGTACTTC.